A single T cell receptor beta chain is shown here with its context. What it recognizes is unknown. The data derive from a study of CD8+ T cells in alopecia areata. Sequencing templates came from extracted RNA that was reverse transcribed into cDNA. The protocol was immunoSEQ multiplex PCR, while the TCRdb copy is restricted to in-frame clones and leaves out a portion. The sample has 130,000 or so clones; 70% to 90% are singletons. Study-wide points: Many of the expanded lesional clones endured in scalp and blood while on tofacitinib. Scalp clonality dropped significantly under tofacitinib, as did expanded CD8+ top-100 clones.

In germline, CDR1 is LGHNA, CDR2 YNFKEQ. J gave up 7 bases and V 8 bases, and 11 bases lay outside the gene matches. The CDR3 covers 14 residues. As for treatment: oral pan-JAK inhibitor, 5-10 mg twice daily. Alopecia areata patients provided lesional scalp punch biopsies and peripheral blood, both collected for the study. This sample comprised CD8+ T cells sorted from blood, obtained at week 4, from a patient treated with tofacitinib. This clonotype originated in a human donor with alopecia areata. The rearrangement uses TRBV4-2 and TRBJ2-7, with 10 bases matching TRBD2. The CDR3 DNA reads TGTGCCAGCGCGAAACCGGGACTAGCGATGGAGCAGTACTTC. Translated, it gives CASAKPGLAMEQYF.